A selection of T cell receptor beta chains follows, all from one sample in a study of T cell changes during pregnancy in multiple sclerosis. The repertoire was sequenced with immunoSEQ multiplex PCR; TCRdb's copy has only in-frame clones and lacks some. This table has more than 45,000 clones, 92% appearing once. Here the sequenced sample was CD4+ T cells from peripheral blood mononuclear cells, taken after pregnancy. These receptors originate from a female donor with multiple sclerosis, enrolled in a pregnancy study. CDR3s include the opening cysteine and the closing phenylalanine or tryptophan. Each record gives: CDR3 protein, CDR3 DNA, clone size, J gene, D gene, V gene. D genes are given only for firm matches. The size entry is marked missing in some rows and otherwise reads once, few, many or a size class.

CDR3 protein: CASSVGQVAEAFF; CDR3 DNA: TGTGCCAGCAGCGTAGGACAGGTGGCTGAAGCTTTCTTT; clone size: once; J gene: TRBJ1-1; D gene: -; V gene: TRBV9
CDR3 protein: CASSPLTGPSGNTIYF; CDR3 DNA: TGTGCCAGCAGCCCATTGACAGGGCCCTCTGGAAACACCATATATTTT; clone size: -; J gene: TRBJ1-3; D gene: TRBD1; V gene: TRBV7-2
CDR3 protein: CASSFGGIQYF; CDR3 DNA: TGTGCCAGCAGCTTCGGGGGCATTCAGTACTTC; clone size: -; J gene: TRBJ2-4; D gene: -; V gene: TRBV7-9
CDR3 protein: CAQQEATNEKLFF; CDR3 DNA: TGTGCCCAGCAGGAGGCAACTAATGAAAAACTGTTTTTT; clone size: few; J gene: TRBJ1-4; D gene: -; V gene: TRBV30
CDR3 protein: CASSIGDRDQPQHF; CDR3 DNA: TGTGCCAGTAGTATCGGGGACAGGGATCAGCCCCAGCATTTT; clone size: few; J gene: TRBJ1-5; D gene: TRBD1; V gene: TRBV19
CDR3 protein: CASRPGKPQHF; CDR3 DNA: TGTGCAAGTCGCCCCGGGAAGCCCCAGCATTTT; clone size: -; J gene: TRBJ1-5; D gene: -; V gene: TRBV12-2
CDR3 protein: CASSQRFGGSKQETQYF; CDR3 DNA: TGTGCCAGCAGCCAAAGGTTTGGAGGCAGTAAACAAGAGACCCAGTACTTC; clone size: -; J gene: TRBJ2-5; D gene: -; V gene: TRBV14
CDR3 protein: CASSPRTSGANTDTQYF; CDR3 DNA: TGTGCCAGCAGCCCCCGGACTAGCGGGGCCAACACAGATACGCAGTATTTT; clone size: -; J gene: TRBJ2-3; D gene: TRBD2; V gene: TRBV9
CDR3 protein: CASSFTGGGSTDTQYF; CDR3 DNA: TGTGCCAGCAGCTTCACAGGGGGAGGGTCCACAGATACGCAGTATTTT; clone size: -; J gene: TRBJ2-3; D gene: -; V gene: TRBV7-2
CDR3 protein: CASSPYRNYGYTF; CDR3 DNA: TGTGCCAGCAGCCCGTACAGGAACTATGGCTACACCTTC; clone size: -; J gene: TRBJ1-2; D gene: -; V gene: TRBV7-9
CDR3 protein: CASSAQGASTEAFF; CDR3 DNA: TGTGCCAGCAGTGCACAGGGGGCGTCAACTGAAGCTTTCTTT; clone size: -; J gene: TRBJ1-1; D gene: TRBD1; V gene: TRBV6-1
CDR3 protein: CASSPDRENWGYTF; CDR3 DNA: TGTGCCAGCTCCCCCGACAGGGAGAATTGGGGCTACACCTTC; clone size: -; J gene: TRBJ1-2; D gene: TRBD1; V gene: TRBV18
CDR3 protein: CASPRDSGANYGYTF; CDR3 DNA: TGTGCCAGCCCCCGGGACAGCGGTGCTAACTATGGCTACACCTTC; clone size: -; J gene: TRBJ1-2; D gene: TRBD1; V gene: TRBV18
CDR3 protein: CASGRFTGELFF; CDR3 DNA: TGTGCCAGCGGCAGATTTACCGGGGAGCTGTTTTTT; clone size: -; J gene: TRBJ2-2; D gene: -; V gene: TRBV5-6
CDR3 protein: CASSQEATWPNEKLFF; CDR3 DNA: TGCGCCAGCAGCCAAGAGGCGACTTGGCCTAATGAAAAACTGTTTTTT; clone size: -; J gene: TRBJ1-4; D gene: -; V gene: TRBV4-1
CDR3 protein: CASSPSGNQPQHF; CDR3 DNA: TGTGCCAGCAGCCCCTCTGGCAATCAGCCCCAGCATTTT; clone size: -; J gene: TRBJ1-5; D gene: -; V gene: TRBV7-6
CDR3 protein: CASSVARTTEAFF; CDR3 DNA: TGTGCCAGCAGCGTAGCTCGTACAACTGAAGCTTTCTTT; clone size: -; J gene: TRBJ1-1; D gene: -; V gene: TRBV9
CDR3 protein: CSARPYTEAFF; CDR3 DNA: TGCAGTGCTAGACCATACACTGAAGCTTTCTTT; clone size: many; J gene: TRBJ1-1; D gene: -; V gene: TRBV20-1
CDR3 protein: CASSLKRGGLQPQHF; CDR3 DNA: TGTGCCAGCAGCCTTAAGCGGGGGGGGTTGCAGCCCCAGCATTTT; clone size: -; J gene: TRBJ1-5; D gene: -; V gene: TRBV2
CDR3 protein: CASSSGTGSEQFF; CDR3 DNA: TGTGCCAGCAGCTCTGGGACAGGGAGTGAGCAGTTCTTC; clone size: -; J gene: TRBJ2-1; D gene: TRBD1; V gene: TRBV7-6
CDR3 protein: CASSPGLAGVNEQFF; CDR3 DNA: TGCGCCAGCAGCCCAGGACTAGCGGGGGTCAATGAGCAGTTCTTC; clone size: once; J gene: TRBJ2-1; D gene: TRBD2; V gene: TRBV5-1
CDR3 protein: CAWGLSGNTIYF; CDR3 DNA: TGTGCCTGGGGGCTCTCTGGAAACACCATATATTTT; clone size: -; J gene: TRBJ1-3; D gene: -; V gene: TRBV30
CDR3 protein: CARNPDRDPNYGYTF; CDR3 DNA: TGTGCCCGTAACCCTGACAGGGACCCTAACTATGGCTACACCTTC; clone size: -; J gene: TRBJ1-2; D gene: TRBD1; V gene: TRBV30
CDR3 protein: CASSPWTGKLGNTIYF; CDR3 DNA: TGTGCCAGCAGCCCTTGGACAGGGAAACTTGGAAACACCATATATTTT; clone size: many; J gene: TRBJ1-3; D gene: TRBD1; V gene: TRBV7-9
CDR3 protein: CASSVYSNSPLHF; CDR3 DNA: TGTGCCAGCAGTGTATACAGCAATTCACCCCTCCACTTT; clone size: -; J gene: TRBJ1-6; D gene: -; V gene: TRBV2
CDR3 protein: CASSFGTSNQPQHF; CDR3 DNA: TGTGCCAGCAGCTTCGGGACATCTAATCAGCCCCAGCATTTT; clone size: few; J gene: TRBJ1-5; D gene: -; V gene: TRBV7-9
CDR3 protein: CASSQDFGQWNYGYTF; CDR3 DNA: TGCGCCAGCAGCCAAGATTTCGGACAGTGGAACTATGGCTACACCTTC; clone size: -; J gene: TRBJ1-2; D gene: -; V gene: TRBV4-3
CDR3 protein: CASSFPGLAGDTDTQYF; CDR3 DNA: TGTGCCAGCAGCTTCCCGGGACTAGCGGGGGACACAGATACGCAGTATTTT; clone size: -; J gene: TRBJ2-3; D gene: TRBD2; V gene: TRBV5-6
CDR3 protein: CASSFGAGGTDTQYF; CDR3 DNA: TGTGCCAGCAGCTTTGGGGCGGGGGGCACAGATACGCAGTATTTT; clone size: -; J gene: TRBJ2-3; D gene: TRBD2; V gene: TRBV7-9
CDR3 protein: CASSRGEKLFF; CDR3 DNA: TGTGCCAGCAGCAGAGGTGAAAAACTGTTTTTT; clone size: -; J gene: TRBJ1-4; D gene: -; V gene: TRBV25-1
CDR3 protein: CASSITGIYNEQFF; CDR3 DNA: TGTGCCAGTAGTATTACAGGGATCTACAATGAGCAGTTCTTC; clone size: -; J gene: TRBJ2-1; D gene: -; V gene: TRBV19
CDR3 protein: CASSSRGQVFETQYF; CDR3 DNA: TGTGCCAGCAGCTCCAGGGGGCAGGTTTTCGAGACCCAGTACTTC; clone size: once; J gene: TRBJ2-5; D gene: TRBD1; V gene: TRBV7-2
CDR3 protein: CASSVDFTGELFF; CDR3 DNA: TGTGCCAGCAGCGTAGACTTCACCGGGGAGCTGTTTTTT; clone size: -; J gene: TRBJ2-2; D gene: -; V gene: TRBV9
CDR3 protein: CASTRAGTPSDTQYF; CDR3 DNA: TGTGCCAGCACCCGGGCTGGGACTCCTTCAGATACGCAGTATTTT; clone size: -; J gene: TRBJ2-3; D gene: -; V gene: TRBV27
CDR3 protein: CASSPRNSRTGMNTEAFF; CDR3 DNA: TGTGCCAGCTCACCACGAAACTCCAGGACAGGCATGAACACTGAAGCTTTCTTT; clone size: -; J gene: TRBJ1-1; D gene: TRBD1; V gene: TRBV18
CDR3 protein: CASSLSSGANTGELFF; CDR3 DNA: TGTGCCAGCAGCTTAAGTAGCGGGGCCAACACCGGGGAGCTGTTTTTT; clone size: -; J gene: TRBJ2-2; D gene: TRBD2; V gene: TRBV7-3
CDR3 protein: CATSRRTVETQYF; CDR3 DNA: TGTGCCACCAGCAGACGGACAGTTGAGACCCAGTACTTC; clone size: -; J gene: TRBJ2-5; D gene: -; V gene: TRBV15
CDR3 protein: CASSQGTGAWDTQYF; CDR3 DNA: TGCGCCAGCAGCCAAGGGACAGGGGCGTGGGATACGCAGTATTTT; clone size: -; J gene: TRBJ2-3; D gene: TRBD1; V gene: TRBV4-3
CDR3 protein: CASSLEGLALEQFF; CDR3 DNA: TGTGCCAGCAGCTTAGAGGGACTAGCACTTGAGCAGTTCTTC; clone size: -; J gene: TRBJ2-1; D gene: TRBD2; V gene: TRBV11-2
CDR3 protein: CASSPDRVAGNTIYF; CDR3 DNA: TGTGCCAGCAGTCCCGACAGGGTAGCCGGAAACACCATATATTTT; clone size: -; J gene: TRBJ1-3; D gene: TRBD1; V gene: TRBV6-1